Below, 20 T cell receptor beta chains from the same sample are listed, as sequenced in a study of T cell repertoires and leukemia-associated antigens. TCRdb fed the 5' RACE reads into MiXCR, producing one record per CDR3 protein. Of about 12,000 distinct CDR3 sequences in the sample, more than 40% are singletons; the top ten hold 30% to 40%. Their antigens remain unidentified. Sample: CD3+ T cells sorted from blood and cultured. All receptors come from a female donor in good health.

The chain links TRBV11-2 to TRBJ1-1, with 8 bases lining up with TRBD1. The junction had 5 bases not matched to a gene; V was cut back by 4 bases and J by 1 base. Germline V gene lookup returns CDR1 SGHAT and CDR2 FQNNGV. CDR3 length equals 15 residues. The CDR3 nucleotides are TGTGCCAGCAGCTCCTCCGGGACAGGGAACACTGAAGCTTTCTTT. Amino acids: CASSSSGTGNTEAFF.

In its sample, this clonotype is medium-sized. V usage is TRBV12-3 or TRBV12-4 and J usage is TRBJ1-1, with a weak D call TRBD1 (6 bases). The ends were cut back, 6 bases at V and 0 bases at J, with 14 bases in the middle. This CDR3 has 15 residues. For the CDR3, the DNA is TGTGCCAGCAGCCCAATACAGGGACTGAACACTGAAGCTTTCTTT. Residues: CASSPIQGLNTEAFF.

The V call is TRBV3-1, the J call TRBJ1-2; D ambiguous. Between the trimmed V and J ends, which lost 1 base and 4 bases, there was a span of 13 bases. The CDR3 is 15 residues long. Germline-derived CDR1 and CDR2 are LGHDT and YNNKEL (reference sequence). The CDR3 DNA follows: TGTGCCAGCAGCCAAGGAGAGTTAGTAGGCTATGGCTACACCTTC. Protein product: CASSQGELVGYGYTF.

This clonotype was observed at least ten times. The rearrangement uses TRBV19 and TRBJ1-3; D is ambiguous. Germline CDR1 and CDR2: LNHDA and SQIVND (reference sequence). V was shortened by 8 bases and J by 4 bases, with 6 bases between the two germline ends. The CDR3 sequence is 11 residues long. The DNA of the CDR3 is TGTGCCAGTCGGCGAGGAAACACCATATATTTT. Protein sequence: CASRRGNTIYF.

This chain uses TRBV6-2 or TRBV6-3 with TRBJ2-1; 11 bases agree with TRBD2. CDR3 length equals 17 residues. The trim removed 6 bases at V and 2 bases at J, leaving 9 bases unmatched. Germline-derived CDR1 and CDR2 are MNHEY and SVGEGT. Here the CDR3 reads CASRTTMGLAAYNEQFF. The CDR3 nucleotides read TGTGCCAGCAGAACTACCATGGGACTAGCGGCCTACAATGAGCAGTTCTTC.

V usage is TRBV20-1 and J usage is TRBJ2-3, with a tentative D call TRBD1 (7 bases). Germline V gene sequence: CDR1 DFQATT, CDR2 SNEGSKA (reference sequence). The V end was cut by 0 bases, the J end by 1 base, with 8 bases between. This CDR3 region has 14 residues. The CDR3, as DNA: TGCAGTGCTAGAGACAGGGGGGGCACAGATACGCAGTATTTT. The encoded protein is CSARDRGGTDTQYF.

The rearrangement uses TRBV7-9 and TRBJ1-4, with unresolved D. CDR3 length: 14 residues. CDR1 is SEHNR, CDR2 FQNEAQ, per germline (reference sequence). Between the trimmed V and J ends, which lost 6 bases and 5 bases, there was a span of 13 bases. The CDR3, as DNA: TGTGCCAGCAGGGCCCGGGAGAGCAATGAAAAACTGTTTTTT. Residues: CASRARESNEKLFF.

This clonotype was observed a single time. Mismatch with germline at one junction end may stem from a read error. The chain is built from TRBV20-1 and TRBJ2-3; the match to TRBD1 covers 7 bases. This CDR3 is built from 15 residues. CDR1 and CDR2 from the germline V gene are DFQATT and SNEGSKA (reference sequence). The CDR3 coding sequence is TGCGGTGCTACGACAGGGCGAGAGGGCACAGATACGCAGTATTTT. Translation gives CGATTGREGTDTQYF.

The CDR3 DNA is TGTGCCAGCCGCCTGCAGAGGTTCGAGGCGGAGACCCAGTACTTC. Translating gives CASRLQRFEAETQYF. The rearrangement links TRBV7-9 to TRBJ2-5; D gene ambiguous. Germline V CDR1 and CDR2: SEHNR, FQNEAQ (reference sequence). V lost 8 bases to trimming and J lost 5 bases, with 21 bases between them. CDR3 size: 15 residues.

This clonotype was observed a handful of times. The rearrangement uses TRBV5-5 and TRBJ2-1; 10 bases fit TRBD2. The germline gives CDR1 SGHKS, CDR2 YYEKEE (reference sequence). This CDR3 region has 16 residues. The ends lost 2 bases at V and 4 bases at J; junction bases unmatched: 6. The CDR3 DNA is TGTGCCAGCAGCTTAGGGGTAGCGGGAGGATACAATGAGCAGTTCTTC. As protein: CASSLGVAGGYNEQFF.

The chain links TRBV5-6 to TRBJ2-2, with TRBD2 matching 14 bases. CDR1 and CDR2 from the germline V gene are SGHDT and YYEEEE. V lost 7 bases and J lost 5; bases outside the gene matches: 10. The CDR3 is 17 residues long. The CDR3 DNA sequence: TGTGCCAGCGGACTCAGACTAGCGGGAGGGTGGACCGGGGAGCTGTTTTTT. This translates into CASGLRLAGGWTGELFF.

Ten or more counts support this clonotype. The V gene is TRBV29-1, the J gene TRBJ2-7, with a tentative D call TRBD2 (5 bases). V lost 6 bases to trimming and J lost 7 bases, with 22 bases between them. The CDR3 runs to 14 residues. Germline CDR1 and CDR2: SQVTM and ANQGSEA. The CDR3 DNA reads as TGCAGCGTCGGCGGGCCTTCCGACCCCATAGAGCAGTACTTC. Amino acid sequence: CSVGGPSDPIEQYF.

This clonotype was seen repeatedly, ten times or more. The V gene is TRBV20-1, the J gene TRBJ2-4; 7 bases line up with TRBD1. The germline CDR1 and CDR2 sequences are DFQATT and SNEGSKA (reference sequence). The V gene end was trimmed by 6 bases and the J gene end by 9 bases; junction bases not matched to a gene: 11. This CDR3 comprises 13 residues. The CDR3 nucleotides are TGCAGTGCCAAGGACAGGCACGAGGGCATTCAGTACTTC. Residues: CSAKDRHEGIQYF.

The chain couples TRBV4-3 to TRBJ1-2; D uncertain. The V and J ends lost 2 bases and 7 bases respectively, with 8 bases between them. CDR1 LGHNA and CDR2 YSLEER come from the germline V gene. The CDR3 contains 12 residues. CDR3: CASSQNGLGYTF. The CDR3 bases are TGCGCCAGCAGCCAAAATGGACTTGGCTACACCTTC.

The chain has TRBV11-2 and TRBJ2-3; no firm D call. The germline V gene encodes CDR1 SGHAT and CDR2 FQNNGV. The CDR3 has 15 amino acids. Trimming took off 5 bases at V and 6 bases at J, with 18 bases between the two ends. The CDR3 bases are TGTGCCAGCAGCCCAAGCCCGGCTAGGTTGGATACGCAGTATTTT. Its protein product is CASSPSPARLDTQYF.

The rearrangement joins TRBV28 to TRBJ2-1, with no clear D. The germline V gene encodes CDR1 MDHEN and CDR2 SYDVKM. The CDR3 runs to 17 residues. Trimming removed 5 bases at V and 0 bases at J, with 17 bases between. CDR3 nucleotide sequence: TGTGCCAGCAGTGGGTTTCACCTGAGGAGCTCCTACAATGAGCAGTTCTTC. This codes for CASSGFHLRSSYNEQFF.

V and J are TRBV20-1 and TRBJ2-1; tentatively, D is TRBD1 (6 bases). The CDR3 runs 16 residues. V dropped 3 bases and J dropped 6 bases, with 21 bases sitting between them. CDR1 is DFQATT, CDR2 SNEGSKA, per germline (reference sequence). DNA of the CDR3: TGCAGTGCTAGCCCAGGGGTGCAGTATTGGGGCAATGAGCAGTTCTTC. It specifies CSASPGVQYWGNEQFF.

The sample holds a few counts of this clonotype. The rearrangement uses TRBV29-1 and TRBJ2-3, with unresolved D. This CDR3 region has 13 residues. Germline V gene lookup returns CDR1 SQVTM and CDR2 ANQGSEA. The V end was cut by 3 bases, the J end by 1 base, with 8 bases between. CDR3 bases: TGCAGCGTTGACACCCCGGGCACAGATACGCAGTATTTT. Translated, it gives CSVDTPGTDTQYF.

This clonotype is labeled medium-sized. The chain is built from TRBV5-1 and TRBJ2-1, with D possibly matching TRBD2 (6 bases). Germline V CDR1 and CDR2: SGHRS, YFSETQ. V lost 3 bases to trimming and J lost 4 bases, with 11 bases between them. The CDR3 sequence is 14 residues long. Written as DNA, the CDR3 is TGCGCCAGCAGCTGGGGGGAGGCATACAATGAGCAGTTCTTC. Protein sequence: CASSWGEAYNEQFF.

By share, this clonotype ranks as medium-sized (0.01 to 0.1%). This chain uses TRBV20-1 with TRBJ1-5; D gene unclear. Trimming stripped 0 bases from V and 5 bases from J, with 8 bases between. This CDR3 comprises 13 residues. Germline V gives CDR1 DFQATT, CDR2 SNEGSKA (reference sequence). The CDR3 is CSARDNVHQPQHF. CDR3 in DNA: TGCAGTGCTAGAGATAACGTCCATCAGCCCCAGCATTTT.